Below, one T cell receptor beta chain is given with its context. Its specificity is not known. The data originate from a study of T cell responses to AZD1222 COVID-19 vaccine. Profiling relied on immunoSEQ multiplex PCR, and the TCRdb table lists in-frame clones only, not all of them. The sample includes 120,000 or so clones, about 90% of them seen just once. Notes on the study in general: There were vaccine-associated CD4 TCRs across spike, dominant at 160-218 and 743-854. Spike-specific TCR breadth and depth were elevated following two AZD1222 doses. Donor demographics were predominantly white British with a female majority; clonal diversity may be underestimated. Close to half of all spike-specific TCRs reportedly target regions of the variants that are unmutated.

This CDR3 comprises 15 residues. CDR1 and CDR2 from the germline V gene are SGHVS and FNYEAQ. V was pared by 5 bases and J by 4 bases, with 5 bases of the junction left unmatched. Sequencing was performed on peripheral blood, taken on day 0 of MenACWY control vaccination. This TCR was sampled from an adult in good health. The chain has TRBV7-6 and TRBJ2-5; TRBD2 matches at 12 bases. The CDR3 DNA is TGTGCCAGCAGCCTCCGGACTAGCGGGACAGAGACCCAGTACTTC. The encoded protein is CASSLRTSGTETQYF.